Presented here are 16 T cell receptor beta chains from one specimen sequenced in a study of T cells in Graves' hyperthyroidism and ophthalmopathy. The CDR3 regions of TCR beta were amplified from RNA transcripts. A set of HTBI primers served as the primers for a first-round RT-PCR of the TCR CDR3. One entry per CDR3 protein, called by TCRdb with MiXCR from the multiplex PCR reads. The data show 400,000 to 450,000 distinct CDR3 sequences, roughly 14% seen once. Material for sequencing was blood. The receptors originated from a man younger than 35 with Graves' ophthalmopathy.

The rearrangement links TRBV20-1 to TRBJ1-1, with 9 bases aligning to TRBD1. The CDR3 sequence is 13 residues long. Germline V gene data show CDR1 as DFQATT and CDR2 as SNEGSKA (reference sequence). J lost 10 bases, V lost 3 bases, and 9 bases had no gene match. CDR3 protein: CSARSTGQGTAFF. The CDR3 DNA reads TGCAGTGCTAGGAGCACGGGACAGGGTACAGCTTTCTTT.

Ten or more counts support this clonotype. The chain employs TRBV6-5 and TRBJ2-1; D remains ambiguous. Trimming removed 0 bases at V and 6 bases at J, with 6 bases between. Per germline, CDR1 MNHEY and CDR2 SVGAGI. The CDR3 is made up of 13 amino acids. The CDR3, as DNA: TGTGCCAGCAGTTACTCGTGGGGCAATGAGCAGTTCTTC. Translation gives CASSYSWGNEQFF.

There are many counts of this clonotype. The chain uses TRBV27 and TRBJ2-5; TRBD2 aligns across 11 bases. Germline loops: CDR1 MNHEY, CDR2 SMNVEV (reference sequence). The V segment lost 6 bases and the J segment 4 bases; nucleotides outside the gene matches: 4. This CDR3 is 14 amino acids long. CDR3 sequence reads: CASRVAGGSETQYF. The CDR3 DNA sequence: TGTGCCAGCAGAGTAGCGGGGGGGTCAGAGACCCAGTACTTC.

The chain uses TRBV24-1 and TRBJ1-5; D is perhaps TRBD1 (6 bases). The germline CDR1 and CDR2 sequences are KGHDR and SFDVKD. Trimming pared 4 bases from V and 3 bases from J, leaving 9 bases between. This CDR3 has 14 residues. CDR3 in amino acids: CATSEGGHNQPQHF. CDR3 DNA: TGTGCCACCAGTGAAGGGGGGCACAATCAGCCCCAGCATTTT.

The CDR3 sequence: CASSAWIPGTSTSNGEQFF. For the CDR3, the DNA is TGTGCCAGCAGCGCATGGATCCCCGGGACTAGCACAAGTAACGGTGAGCAGTTCTTC. The chain combines TRBV11-2 with TRBJ2-1; 9 nucleotides match TRBD2. V shed 5 bases, J shed 9 bases, and the junction held 23 bases outside the gene matches. The CDR3 sequence is 19 residues long. Looked up from germline, CDR1 is SGHAT and CDR2 is FQNNGV.

Details on this clonotype: Given a much more abundant clone one base away, this may be a read error. The V and J genes are TRBV27 and TRBJ2-1; D remains ambiguous. The CDR3 runs 15 residues. Germline V gene data show CDR1 as MNHEY and CDR2 as SMNVEV (reference sequence). V was pared by 5 bases and J by 0 bases, with 11 bases between. The CDR3 spells CASSLTWDSYNEQFF. CDR3 DNA sequence: TGTGCCAGCAGTCTCACCTGGGACTCCTACAATGAGCAGTTCTTC.

In its sample, this clonotype was seen many times. The chain joins TRBV9 to TRBJ1-1; the D is unclear. The CDR3 contains 14 residues. V lost 0 bases and J lost 9, with 15 bases in between. The germline V gene has CDR1 SGDLS and CDR2 YYNGEE. CDR3 amino acids: CASSVDVRLKKAFF. The DNA for the CDR3 is TGTGCCAGCAGCGTAGACGTCAGACTTAAAAAAGCTTTCTTT.

This clonotype has more than one count but fewer than ten. V usage is TRBV10-1 and J usage is TRBJ2-5, with 9 bases lining up with TRBD2. The CDR3 runs 14 residues. V lost 2 bases, J lost 6 bases, and 4 bases stayed unmatched. Germline-derived CDR1 and CDR2 are WNHNN and SYGVQD (reference sequence). CDR3 loop: CASSEIAGAQTQYF. DNA for the CDR3: TGCGCCAGCAGTGAGATAGCGGGGGCCCAGACCCAGTACTTC.

The table lists this clonotype with a few counts. The chain links TRBV19 to TRBJ1-2; D is unclear. CDR1 and CDR2 from the germline V gene are LNHDA and SQIVND (reference sequence). V shed 3 bases and J shed 5 bases, with 13 bases lying between them. The CDR3 contains 14 residues. The CDR3 reads CASSMQDIGYGYTF. Written as DNA, the CDR3 is TGTGCCAGTAGTATGCAAGACATCGGGTATGGCTACACCTTC.

This clonotype was seen repeatedly, ten times or more. The V gene is TRBV11-3, the J gene TRBJ2-2, with a possible D match to TRBD2 (5 bases). The germline gives CDR1 SGHNT, CDR2 YENEEA. Trimming removed 1 base at V and 7 bases at J, with 7 bases between. CDR3 length equals 13 residues. The CDR3 nucleotides read TGTGCCAGCAGCTTAGCGGCGGGCGGGGAGCTGTTTTTT. It encodes CASSLAAGGELFF.

Turning to this clonotype: A clone one base away is much larger, so this may be a read error. The chain recombines TRBV7-9 with TRBJ2-7; no reliable D call. The germline V gene encodes CDR1 SEHNR and CDR2 FQNEAQ (reference sequence). Trimming pared 4 bases from V and 7 bases from J, leaving 11 bases between. The CDR3 loop spans 12 amino acids. CDR3 DNA: TGTGCCAGCAGCTCATGGTCGGGTGAGCAGTACTTC. Translated, it gives CASSSWSGEQYF.

The genes are TRBV20-1 and TRBJ2-7; TRBD2 matches 14 bases. The CDR3 consists of 18 residues. Germline-derived CDR1 and CDR2 are DFQATT and SNEGSKA (reference sequence). J lost 0 bases, V lost 0 bases, and 7 bases had no gene match. The CDR3 loop reads CSARDRLAGGPPSYEQYF. Written as DNA, the CDR3 is TGCAGTGCTAGAGACAGACTAGCGGGAGGGCCTCCCTCCTACGAGCAGTACTTC.

The chain has TRBV7-9 and TRBJ2-4; possible D gene TRBD2, 6 bases. This CDR3 is 18 amino acids long. The V and J ends lost 3 bases and 3 bases respectively, with 21 bases between them. The germline CDR1 and CDR2 sequences are SEHNR and FQNEAQ (reference sequence). DNA of the CDR3: TGTGCCAGCAGCTTTAATCGGGGGACGGCCACTCTCAAAAACATTCAGTACTTC. Protein product: CASSFNRGTATLKNIQYF.

This clonotype was detected ten times or more. V gene TRBV11-1 combines with J gene TRBJ2-7; D is perhaps TRBD1 (5 bases). This CDR3 has 15 amino acids. The V end lost 1 base, the J end lost 0 bases, and 10 bases lay between the germline ends. The germline V gene encodes CDR1 SGHAT and CDR2 FQDESV (reference sequence). The CDR3 nucleotides are TGTGCCAGCAGCTTAGACAGGTGGAGCTCCTACGAGCAGTACTTC. It codes for CASSLDRWSSYEQYF.

This clonotype was recorded at least ten times. The chain combines TRBV11-3 with TRBJ2-1; the D gene is possibly TRBD1 (5 bases). V lost 1 base and J lost 4, with 11 bases in between. Germline V gene lookup returns CDR1 SGHNT and CDR2 YENEEA. The CDR3 totals 15 residues. This CDR3 reads CASSLGAGMYNEQFF. The CDR3 region has the DNA TGTGCCAGCAGCTTAGGCGCAGGGATGTACAATGAGCAGTTCTTC.

The J gene is TRBJ1-1, the V gene TRBV6-1; D is possibly TRBD1 (5 bases). With 6 bases removed from V and 8 bases from J, the gap between germline ends came to 22 bases. The CDR3 consists of 15 residues. Germline V gene data show CDR1 as MNHNS and CDR2 as SASEGT. CDR3 bases: TGTGCCAGCAGGACCTCCCAAAGGGGAGGGAGGGAAGCTTTCTTT. It specifies CASRTSQRGGREAFF.